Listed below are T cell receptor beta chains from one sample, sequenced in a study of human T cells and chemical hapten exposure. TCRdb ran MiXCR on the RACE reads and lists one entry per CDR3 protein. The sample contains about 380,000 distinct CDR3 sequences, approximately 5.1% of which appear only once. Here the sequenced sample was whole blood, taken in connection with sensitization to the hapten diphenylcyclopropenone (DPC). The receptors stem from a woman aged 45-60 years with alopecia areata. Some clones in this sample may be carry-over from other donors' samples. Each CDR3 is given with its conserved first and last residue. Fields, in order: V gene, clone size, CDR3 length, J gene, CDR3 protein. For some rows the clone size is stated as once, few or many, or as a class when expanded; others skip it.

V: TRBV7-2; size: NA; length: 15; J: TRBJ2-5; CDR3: CASSPNRLAGGTQYF
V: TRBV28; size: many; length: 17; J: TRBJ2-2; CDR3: CASSSWTSGLNTGELFF
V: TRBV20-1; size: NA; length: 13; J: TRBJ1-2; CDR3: CSASRGAVDGYTF
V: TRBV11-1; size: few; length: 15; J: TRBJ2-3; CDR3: CASSSRKSSTDTQYF
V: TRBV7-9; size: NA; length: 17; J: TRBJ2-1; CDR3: CASSPMRGTGANNEQFF
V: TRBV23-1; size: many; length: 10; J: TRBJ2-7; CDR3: CASSQREQYF
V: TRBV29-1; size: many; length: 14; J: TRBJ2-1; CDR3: CSVVLAEGANEQFF
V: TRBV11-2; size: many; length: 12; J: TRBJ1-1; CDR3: CASSIGQGKAFF
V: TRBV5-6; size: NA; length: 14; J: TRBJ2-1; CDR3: CASTLLAGVNEQFF
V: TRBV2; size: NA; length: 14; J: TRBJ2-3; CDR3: CASSALRESLTQYF
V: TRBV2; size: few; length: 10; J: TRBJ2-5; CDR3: CASSRVPEYF
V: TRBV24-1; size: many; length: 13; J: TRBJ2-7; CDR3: CATSEGTAREQYF
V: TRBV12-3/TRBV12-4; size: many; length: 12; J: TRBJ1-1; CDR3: CASSLGITEAFF
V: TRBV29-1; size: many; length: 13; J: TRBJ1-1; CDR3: CSVRRDRGLEAFF
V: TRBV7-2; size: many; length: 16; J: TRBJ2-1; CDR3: CASSFPLAGSYNEQFF